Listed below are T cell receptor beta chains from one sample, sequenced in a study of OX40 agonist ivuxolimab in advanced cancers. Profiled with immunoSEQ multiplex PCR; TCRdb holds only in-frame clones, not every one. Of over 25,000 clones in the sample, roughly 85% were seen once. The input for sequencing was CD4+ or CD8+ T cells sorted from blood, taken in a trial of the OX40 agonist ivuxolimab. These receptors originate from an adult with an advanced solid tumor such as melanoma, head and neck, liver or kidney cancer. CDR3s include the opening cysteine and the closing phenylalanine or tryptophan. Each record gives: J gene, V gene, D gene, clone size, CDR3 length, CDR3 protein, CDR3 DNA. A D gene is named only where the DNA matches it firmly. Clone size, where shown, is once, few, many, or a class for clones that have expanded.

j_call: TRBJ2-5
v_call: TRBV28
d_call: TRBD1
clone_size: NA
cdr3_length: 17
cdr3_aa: CASSSFQGQGWQETQYF
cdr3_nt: TGTGCCAGCAGTTCATTTCAAGGACAGGGCTGGCAAGAGACCCAGTACTTC

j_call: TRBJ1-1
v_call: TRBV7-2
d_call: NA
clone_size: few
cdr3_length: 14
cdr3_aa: CASSTHRVNTEAFF
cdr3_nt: TGTGCCAGCAGCACCCACAGGGTGAACACTGAAGCTTTCTTT

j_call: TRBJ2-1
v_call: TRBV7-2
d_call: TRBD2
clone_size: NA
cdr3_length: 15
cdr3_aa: CASSRLAGEYNEQFF
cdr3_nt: TGTGCCAGCAGCAGACTAGCGGGGGAATACAATGAGCAGTTCTTC

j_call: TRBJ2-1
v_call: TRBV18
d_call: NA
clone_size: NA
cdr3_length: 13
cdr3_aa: CASSPVVSGEQFF
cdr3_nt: TGTGCCAGCTCACCAGTTGTCTCTGGTGAGCAGTTCTTC

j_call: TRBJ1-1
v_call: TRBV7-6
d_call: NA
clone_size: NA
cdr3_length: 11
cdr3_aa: CASSPEGGVFF
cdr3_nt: TGTGCCAGCAGCCCCGAGGGAGGTGTTTTCTTT

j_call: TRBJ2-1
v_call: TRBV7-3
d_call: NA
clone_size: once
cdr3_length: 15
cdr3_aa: CASSLLFPSGNEQFF
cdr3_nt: TGTGCCAGCAGCTTACTATTTCCGAGTGGAAATGAGCAGTTCTTC

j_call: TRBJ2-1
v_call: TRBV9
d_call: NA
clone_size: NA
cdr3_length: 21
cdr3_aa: CASSSHRGGGQESPRGNEQFF
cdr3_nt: TGTGCCAGCAGCTCACACCGAGGGGGGGGACAGGAAAGTCCTCGAGGGAATGAGCAGTTCTTC

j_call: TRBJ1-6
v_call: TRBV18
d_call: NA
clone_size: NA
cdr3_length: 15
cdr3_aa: CASSRGQMYNSPLHF
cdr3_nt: TGTGCCAGCTCACGCGGACAGATGTATAATTCACCCCTCCACTTT

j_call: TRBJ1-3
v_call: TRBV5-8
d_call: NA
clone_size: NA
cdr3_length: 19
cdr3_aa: CASSLALLRGFGSGNTIYF
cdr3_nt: TGTGCCAGCAGCTTAGCACTCCTTCGGGGGTTTGGCTCTGGAAACACCATATATTTT

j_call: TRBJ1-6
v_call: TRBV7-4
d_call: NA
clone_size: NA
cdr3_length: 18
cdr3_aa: CASSLLSWARQSNSPLHF
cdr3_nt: TGTGCCAGCAGCTTACTTAGTTGGGCCCGACAGAGTAATTCACCCCTCCACTTT

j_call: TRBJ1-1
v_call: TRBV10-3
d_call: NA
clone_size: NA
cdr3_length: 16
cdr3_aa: CAISDRALGLPTEAFF
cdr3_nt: TGTGCCATCAGTGATAGGGCCCTAGGCCTTCCCACTGAAGCTTTCTTT

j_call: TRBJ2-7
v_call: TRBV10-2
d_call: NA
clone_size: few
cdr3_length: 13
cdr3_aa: CASSAGSSYEQYF
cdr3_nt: TGCGCCAGCAGTGCAGGGAGCTCCTACGAGCAGTACTTC

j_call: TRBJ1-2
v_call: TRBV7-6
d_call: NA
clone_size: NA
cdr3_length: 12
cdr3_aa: CASSSGVYGYTF
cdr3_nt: TGTGCCAGCAGCAGCGGAGTCTATGGCTACACCTTC

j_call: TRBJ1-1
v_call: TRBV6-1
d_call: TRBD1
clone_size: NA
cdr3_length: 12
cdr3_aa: CASRTGRTEAFF
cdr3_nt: TGTGCCAGCAGGACAGGGCGCACTGAAGCTTTCTTT

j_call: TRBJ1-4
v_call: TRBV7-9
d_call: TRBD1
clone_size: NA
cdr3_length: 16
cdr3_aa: CASAPQGGVLKEKLFF
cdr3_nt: TGTGCCAGCGCACCCCAGGGGGGGGTCCTTAAAGAAAAACTGTTTTTT

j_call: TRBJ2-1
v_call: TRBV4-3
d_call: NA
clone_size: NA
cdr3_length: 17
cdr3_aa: CASSQGPGVSSYNEQFF
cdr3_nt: TGCGCCAGCAGCCAAGGCCCGGGGGTCAGCTCCTACAATGAGCAGTTCTTC

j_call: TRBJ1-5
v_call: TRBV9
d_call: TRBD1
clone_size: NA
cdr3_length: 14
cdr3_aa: CASSPGQGLGTQHF
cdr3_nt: TGTGCCAGCAGCCCGGGACAGGGTCTTGGGACCCAGCATTTT

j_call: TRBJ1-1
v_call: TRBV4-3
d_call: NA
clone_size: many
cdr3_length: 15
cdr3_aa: CASSQDYVSGTEAFF
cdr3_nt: TGCGCCAGCAGCCAAGATTATGTGTCAGGGACTGAAGCTTTCTTT

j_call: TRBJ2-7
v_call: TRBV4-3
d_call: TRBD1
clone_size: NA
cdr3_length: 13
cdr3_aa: CASSPGQDYEQYF
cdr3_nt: TGCGCCAGCAGCCCTGGACAGGACTACGAGCAGTACTTC

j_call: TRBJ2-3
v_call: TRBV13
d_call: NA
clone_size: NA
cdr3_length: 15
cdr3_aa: CASSHWTDHQDTQYF
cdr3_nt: TGTGCCAGCAGCCACTGGACAGATCACCAGGATACGCAGTATTTT

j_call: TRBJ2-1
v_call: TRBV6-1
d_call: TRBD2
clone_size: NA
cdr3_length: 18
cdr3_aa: CASSEPELAGTQVNEQFF
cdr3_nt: TGTGCCAGCAGTGAACCCGAGCTAGCGGGGACCCAAGTTAATGAGCAGTTCTTC

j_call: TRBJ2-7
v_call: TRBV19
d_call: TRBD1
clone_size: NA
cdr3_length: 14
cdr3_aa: CASSLTGGAYEQYF
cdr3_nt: TGTGCCAGTAGTCTGACAGGGGGCGCCTACGAGCAGTACTTC

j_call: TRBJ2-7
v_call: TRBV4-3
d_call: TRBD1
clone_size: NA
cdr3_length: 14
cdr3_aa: CASSLTGYAYEQYF
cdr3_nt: TGCGCCAGCAGCCTGACAGGGTATGCCTACGAGCAGTACTTC